This section outlines one TCR beta chain sequence together with its context. Antigen: not known. A multiplex PCR was run with 60 Vbeta primers and 13 Jbeta primers. Sequencing was performed with immunoSEQ multiplex PCR; in TCRdb, only in-frame clones are kept and a portion is missing. The specimen's table records roughly 60,000 clones. This entry belongs to a study of cytomegalovirus exposure and HLA in healthy donors. Study-wide findings and caveats: V- and J-gene trimming in TCR beta was tied to a missense DCLRE1C variant by an analysis performed later. Most subjects had HLA-A and HLA-B alleles reportedly predicted accurately by TCR beta sequences. Excluded were some V segments that proved indistinguishable, including TRBV6-2 and TRBV6-3. Some public TCRs appeared in many individuals, while most sequences were rare.

The CDR3 spans 12 residues. V gave up 2 bases and J gave up 6 bases, with 8 bases separating them. This TCR was sampled from a young woman in good health and CMV-seronegative. This rearrangement joins TRBV5-3 to TRBJ1-2; D remains unclear. TRBV5-3 counts as an open reading frame of uncertain function. Sequencing was done on a sample of PBMCs. The DNA of the CDR3 is TGTGCCAGAAGCTTTACCGGGGATGGCTACACCTTC. It translates to CARSFTGDGYTF.